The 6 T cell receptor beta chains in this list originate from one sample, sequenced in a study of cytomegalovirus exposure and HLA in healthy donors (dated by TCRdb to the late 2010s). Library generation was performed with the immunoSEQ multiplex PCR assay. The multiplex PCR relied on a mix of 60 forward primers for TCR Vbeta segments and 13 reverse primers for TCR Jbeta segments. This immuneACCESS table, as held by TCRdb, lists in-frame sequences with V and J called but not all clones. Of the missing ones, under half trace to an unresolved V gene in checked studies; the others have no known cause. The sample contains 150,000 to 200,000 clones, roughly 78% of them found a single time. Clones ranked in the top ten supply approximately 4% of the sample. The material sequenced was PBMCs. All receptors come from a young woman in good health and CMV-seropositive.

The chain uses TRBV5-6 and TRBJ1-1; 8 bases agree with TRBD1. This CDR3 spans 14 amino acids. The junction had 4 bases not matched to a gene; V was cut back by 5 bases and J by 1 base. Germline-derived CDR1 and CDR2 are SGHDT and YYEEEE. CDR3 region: CASSYGTGNTEAFF. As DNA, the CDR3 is TGTGCCAGCAGTTACGGGACAGGGAACACTGAAGCTTTCTTT. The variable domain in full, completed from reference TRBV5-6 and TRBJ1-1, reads DAGVTQSPTHLIKTRGQQVTLRCSPKSGHDTVSWYQQALGQGPQFIFQYYEEEERQRGNFPDRFSGHQFPNYSSELNVNALLLGDSALYLCASSYGTGNTEAFFGQGTRLTVV.

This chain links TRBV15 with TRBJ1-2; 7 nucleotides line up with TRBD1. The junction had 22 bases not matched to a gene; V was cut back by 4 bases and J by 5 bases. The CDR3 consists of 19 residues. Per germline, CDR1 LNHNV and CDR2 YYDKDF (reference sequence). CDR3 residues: CATSTGRLLEGAMWYGYTF. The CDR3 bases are TGTGCCACCAGCACTGGAAGGTTGTTGGAGGGGGCCATGTGGTATGGCTACACCTTC. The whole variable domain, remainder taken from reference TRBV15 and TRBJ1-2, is DAMVIQNPRYQVTQFGKPVTLSCSQTLNHNVMYWYQQKSSQAPKLLFHYYDKDFNNEADTPDNFQSRRPNTSFCFLDIRSPGLGDTAMYLCATSTGRLLEGAMWYGYTFGSGTRLTVV.

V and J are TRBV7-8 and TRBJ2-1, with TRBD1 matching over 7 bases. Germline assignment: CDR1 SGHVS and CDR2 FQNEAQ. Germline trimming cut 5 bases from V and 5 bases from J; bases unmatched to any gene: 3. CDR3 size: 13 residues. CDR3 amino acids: CASSKGANNEQFF. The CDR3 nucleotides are TGTGCCAGCAGCAAGGGGGCTAACAATGAGCAGTTCTTC.

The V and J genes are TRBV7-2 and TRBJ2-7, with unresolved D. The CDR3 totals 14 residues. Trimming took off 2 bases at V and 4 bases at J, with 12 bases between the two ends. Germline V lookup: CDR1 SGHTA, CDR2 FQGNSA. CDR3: CASSLNPVLYEQYF. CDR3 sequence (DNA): TGTGCCAGCAGCTTAAATCCGGTTTTGTACGAGCAGTACTTC.

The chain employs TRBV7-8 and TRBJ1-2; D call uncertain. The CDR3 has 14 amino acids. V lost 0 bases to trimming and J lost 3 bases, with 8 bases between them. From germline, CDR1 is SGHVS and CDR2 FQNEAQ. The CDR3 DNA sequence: TGTGCCAGCAGCTTAGCCCATGGGCACTATGGCTACACCTTC. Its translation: CASSLAHGHYGYTF.

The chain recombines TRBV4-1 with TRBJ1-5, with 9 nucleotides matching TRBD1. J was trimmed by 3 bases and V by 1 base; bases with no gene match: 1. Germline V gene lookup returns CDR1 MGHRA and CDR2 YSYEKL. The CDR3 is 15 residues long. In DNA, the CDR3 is TGCGCCAGCAGCCAAGTACAGGGGGCCAATCAGCCCCAGCATTTT. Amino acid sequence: CASSQVQGANQPQHF.